The 19 T cell receptor beta chains given below trace back to one sample, sequenced in a study of T cell responses to AZD1222 COVID-19 vaccine. Produced via immunoSEQ multiplex PCR; TCRdb's table is partial and in-frame only. The repertoire holds fewer than 300,000 clones, with more than 80% as singletons. The sequencing here drew on peripheral blood, taken on day 0 of AZD1222 vaccination. All receptors derive from an adult in good health.

The genes are TRBV2 and TRBJ1-1; no clear D gene. The CDR3 contains 13 residues. Trimming removed 6 bases at V and 1 base at J, with 9 bases between. Germline CDR1 SNHLY, CDR2 FYNNEI. This CDR3 is CASSRETNTEAFF. CDR3 sequence (DNA): TGTGCCAGCAGCAGAGAGACGAACACTGAAGCTTTCTTT.

The CDR3 reads CASSVSGGGDEKLFF. The CDR3 nucleotides read TGTGCCAGCAGTGTATCCGGCGGCGGGGATGAAAAACTGTTTTTT. The chain recombines TRBV2 with TRBJ1-4; D unclear. The V end was cut by 4 bases, the J end by 6 bases, with 15 bases between. CDR1 and CDR2 from the germline V gene are SNHLY and FYNNEI. The CDR3 spans 15 residues.

The chain has TRBV18 and TRBJ1-1; D ambiguous. There are 14 residues in the CDR3. The germline CDR1 and CDR2 sequences are KGHSH and LQKENI. V shed 1 base and J shed 1 base, with 7 bases lying between them. CDR3 sequence reads: CASSPQSQNTEAFF. For the CDR3, the DNA is TGTGCCAGCTCACCACAGAGCCAGAACACTGAAGCTTTCTTT.

The chain employs TRBV5-1 and TRBJ2-7, with a possible D match to TRBD2 (5 bases). The V and J ends lost 4 bases and 0 bases respectively, with 14 bases between them. CDR3 length equals 15 residues. Germline V gene data show CDR1 as SGHRS and CDR2 as YFSETQ. In DNA, the CDR3 is TGCGCCAGCAGCCTAAAATCCGGGAACTCCTACGAGCAGTACTTC. Protein sequence: CASSLKSGNSYEQYF.

The chain links TRBV6-5 to TRBJ1-1, with D perhaps matching TRBD1 (5 bases). V was shortened by 3 bases and J by 1 base, with 9 bases between the two germline ends. Germline V lookup: CDR1 MNHEY, CDR2 SVGAGI. CDR3 length: 14 amino acids. CDR3: CASSYLGENTEAFF. The CDR3, as DNA: TGTGCCAGCAGTTATTTGGGGGAGAACACTGAAGCTTTCTTT.

The chain links TRBV9 to TRBJ2-6; weak D call: TRBD2 (6 bases). The CDR3 consists of 16 residues. Germline values: CDR1 SGDLS, CDR2 YYNGEE. With 3 bases removed from V and 3 bases from J, the gap between germline ends came to 13 bases. The CDR3 DNA is TGTGCCAGCAGCGCACGTCAGGGAGGTGGGGCCAACGTCCTGACTTTC. Protein sequence: CASSARQGGGANVLTF.

The genes are TRBV19 and TRBJ2-7; D perhaps matches TRBD2 (5 bases). This CDR3 contains 16 residues. V was pared by 5 bases and J by 0 bases, with 17 bases between. Germline V gene data show CDR1 as LNHDA and CDR2 as SQIVND (reference sequence). The CDR3 DNA reads TGTGCCAGTAGTCCAGACCGATATGGGAGCTCCTACGAGCAGTACTTC. Its protein is CASSPDRYGSSYEQYF.

The gene calls are TRBV5-1 and TRBJ2-2; D may be TRBD2 (6 bases). Trimming cost V 0 bases and J 2 bases, with 8 bases left between them. The CDR3 is 15 residues long. CDR1 is SGHRS, CDR2 YFSETQ, per germline. This CDR3 is CASSLVGSNTGELFF. The DNA for the CDR3 is TGCGCCAGCAGCTTGGTCGGGAGCAACACCGGGGAGCTGTTTTTT.

The gene calls are TRBV29-1 and TRBJ1-1; the D is unclear. The germline V gene encodes CDR1 SQVTM and CDR2 ANQGSEA. Between the trimmed V and J ends, which lost 5 bases and 6 bases, there was a span of 16 bases. CDR3 length equals 13 residues. Written as DNA, the CDR3 is TGCAGCGTTACCCCTGGAGGGTTAGCTGAAGCTTTCTTT. Translating gives CSVTPGGLAEAFF.

CDR3 amino acids: CASSLSQGAGKLFF. CDR3 coding DNA: TGTGCCAGCAGCTTATCTCAGGGGGCGGGAAAACTGTTTTTT. The chain has TRBV7-9 and TRBJ1-4; TRBD1 aligns across 8 bases. CDR1 is SEHNR and CDR2 is FQNEAQ in the germline V gene (reference sequence). V lost 2 bases and J lost 10; bases outside the gene matches: 6. This CDR3 comprises 14 residues.

The V and J genes are TRBV6-8 and TRBJ1-5, with 9 bases matching TRBD1. The CDR3 is 15 residues long. Germline CDR1 MNHGY, CDR2 SAAAGT. V lost 6 bases and J lost 2; bases outside the gene matches: 5. The CDR3 reads CASRPGQGRNQPQHF. DNA for the CDR3: TGTGCCAGCAGACCCGGACAGGGGCGCAATCAGCCCCAGCATTTT.

The chain joins TRBV9 to TRBJ2-1, with D unresolved. The CDR3 is made up of 13 amino acids. Germline CDR1 reads SGDLS; CDR2 reads YYNGEE. V lost 2 bases and J lost 3, with 6 bases in between. The DNA of the CDR3 is TGTGCCAGCAGCGTCACCATCTACAATGAGCAGTTCTTC. It codes for CASSVTIYNEQFF.

The V call is TRBV2, the J call TRBJ1-5; D not certain. The CDR3 has 13 residues. Trimming removed 4 bases at V and 5 bases at J, with 9 bases between. Germline CDR1 SNHLY, CDR2 FYNNEI. The CDR3: CASSVEVDQPQHF. The CDR3 DNA is TGTGCCAGCAGTGTGGAGGTAGATCAGCCCCAGCATTTT.

The chain carries TRBV7-9 and TRBJ2-7; perhaps TRBD1 as D (5 bases). V lost 3 bases to trimming and J lost 5 bases, with 14 bases between them. The CDR3 consists of 14 residues. Germline values: CDR1 SEHNR, CDR2 FQNEAQ (reference sequence). CDR3 bases: TGTGCCAGCAGCTTTGACAGATCCTGGGACGAGCAGTACTTC. It yields the protein CASSFDRSWDEQYF.

In the case of this clone: Other DNA sequences in the sample encode the same CDR3. The CDR3 region has the DNA TGCGCCAGCAGCTTGTCTCCGGGGAACACTGAAGCTTTCTTT. This translates into CASSLSPGNTEAFF. This chain links TRBV5-1 with TRBJ1-1; D gene ambiguous. V lost 1 base to trimming and J lost 1 base, with 8 bases between them. Germline CDR1 reads SGHRS; CDR2 reads YFSETQ. The CDR3 has 14 amino acids. The complete variable domain, with remaining parts taken from reference TRBV5-1 and TRBJ1-1, reads KAGVTQTPRYLIKTRGQQVTLSCSPISGHRSVSWYQQTPGQGLQFLFEYFSETQRNKGNFPGRFSGRQFSNSRSEMNVSTLELGDSALYLCASSLSPGNTEAFFGQGTRLTVV.

In DNA, the CDR3 is TGTGCCAGCAGTGAGTGGCAGACCTACGAGCAGTACTTC. It yields the protein CASSEWQTYEQYF. V gene TRBV2 combines with J gene TRBJ2-7, with D hard to call. There are 13 residues in the CDR3. Germline values: CDR1 SNHLY, CDR2 FYNNEI. The V and J ends lost 3 bases and 2 bases respectively, with 8 bases between them.

The chain has TRBV19 and TRBJ2-2, with D uncertain. Trimming took off 6 bases at V and 7 bases at J, with 15 bases between the two ends. The CDR3 is 14 residues long. Germline CDR1 reads LNHDA; CDR2 reads SQIVND (reference sequence). The CDR3 sequence is CASSPPPGYGELFF. For the CDR3, the DNA is TGTGCCAGTAGCCCACCCCCAGGATACGGGGAGCTGTTTTTT.

The count of this clone is one. This chain uses TRBV5-5 with TRBJ1-1; D unresolved. The CDR3 runs 12 residues. Trimming pared 0 bases from V and 0 bases from J, leaving 0 bases between. Looked up from germline, CDR1 is SGHKS and CDR2 is YYEKEE (reference sequence). The CDR3 loop reads CASSLVNTEAFF. CDR3 nucleotides: TGTGCCAGCAGCTTGGTGAACACTGAAGCTTTCTTT.

The chain combines TRBV7-2 with TRBJ1-1, with D unclear. V lost 1 base and J lost 0, with 9 bases in between. The CDR3 contains 15 residues. CDR1 and CDR2 from the germline V gene are SGHTA and FQGNSA. CDR3 DNA sequence: TGTGCCAGCAGCTTAGAGTCGGGGTTGAACACTGAAGCTTTCTTT. Protein sequence: CASSLESGLNTEAFF.